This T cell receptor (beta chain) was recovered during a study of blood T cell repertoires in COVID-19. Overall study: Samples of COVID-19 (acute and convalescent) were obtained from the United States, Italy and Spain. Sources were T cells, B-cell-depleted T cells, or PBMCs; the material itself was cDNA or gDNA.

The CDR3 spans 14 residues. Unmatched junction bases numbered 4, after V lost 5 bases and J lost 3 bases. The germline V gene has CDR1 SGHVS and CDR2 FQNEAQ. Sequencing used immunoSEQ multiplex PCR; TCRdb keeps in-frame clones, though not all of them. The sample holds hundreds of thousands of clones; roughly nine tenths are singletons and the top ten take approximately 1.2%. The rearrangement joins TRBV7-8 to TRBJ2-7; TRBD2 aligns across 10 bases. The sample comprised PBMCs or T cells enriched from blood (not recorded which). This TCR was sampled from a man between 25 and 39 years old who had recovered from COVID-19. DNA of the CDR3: TGTGCCAGCAGCCTGACTAGCGGGCACTACGAGCAGTACTTC. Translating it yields CASSLTSGHYEQYF.